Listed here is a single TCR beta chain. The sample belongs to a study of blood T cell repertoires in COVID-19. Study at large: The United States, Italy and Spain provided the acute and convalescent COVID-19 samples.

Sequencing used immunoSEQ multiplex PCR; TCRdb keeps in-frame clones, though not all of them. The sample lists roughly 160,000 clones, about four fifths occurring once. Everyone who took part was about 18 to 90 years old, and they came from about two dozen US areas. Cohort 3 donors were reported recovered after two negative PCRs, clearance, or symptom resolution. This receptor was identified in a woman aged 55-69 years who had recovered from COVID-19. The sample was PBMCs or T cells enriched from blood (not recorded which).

The CDR3 here is CASSPGQFIETQYF. Written as DNA, the CDR3 is TGTGCCAGCAGCCCGGGACAGTTTATTGAGACCCAGTACTTC. The rearrangement links TRBV5-6 to TRBJ2-5; 7 positions match TRBD1. CDR3 size: 14 residues. The V and J ends lost 4 bases and 5 bases, in that order; junction bases with no gene match: 8. In germline, CDR1 is SGHDT, CDR2 YYEEEE.